This T cell receptor beta chain was sequenced for a study of control samples from healthy donors and cancer patients. Profiling relied on immunoSEQ multiplex PCR, and the TCRdb table lists in-frame clones only, not all of them. The table has 110,000 or so clones, more than 85% seen once. V was clipped by 3 bases and J by 6 bases; unmatched bases: 7. CDR1 is SGDLS and CDR2 is YYNGEE in the germline V gene. The CDR3 spans 14 residues. The chain couples TRBV9 to TRBJ2-3, with TRBD1 matching over 7 bases. The source material was blood. This TCR derives from a woman in her forties or fifties in good health. CDR3 amino acids: CASSGRQGMDTQYF. The CDR3, as DNA: TGTGCCAGCAGCGGCAGACAGGGTATGGATACGCAGTATTTT.